This T cell receptor beta chain was retrieved from a study of T-cell reconstitution after alpha-beta-depleted transplantation in children. The V end was cut by 0 bases, the J end by 10 bases, with 8 bases between. Germline values: CDR1 SGDLS, CDR2 YYNGEE. The CDR3 consists of 12 residues. A few counts support this clonotype. Unique molecular identifiers featured in how the TCRbeta library was prepared. Each CDR3 protein gets one entry after TCRdb re-called the PCR reads with MiXCR. In the table there are some 600,000 distinct CDR3 sequences, 13% of which are singletons. This specimen consisted of PBMCs, mostly from graft donor cells, obtained 360 days after TCRalphabeta/CD19-depleted stem cell transplant. The chain links TRBV9 to TRBJ2-1; D is unresolved. This receptor was taken from a male patient between 5 and 17 years old who had a stem cell transplant for acute myeloid leukemia, so the T cells may come from the graft donor. The CDR3 DNA reads TGTGCCAGCAGCGTAGACAGCGACGAGCAGTTCTTC. It translates to CASSVDSDEQFF.